This passage covers 30 T cell receptor beta chains from one sample sequenced in a study of T cells in Graves' hyperthyroidism and ophthalmopathy. Authors of the study amplified TCR beta CDR3 regions from RNA transcripts. HTBI primers were employed in a first-round RT-PCR of the TCR CDR3. Using its own MiXCR run on the multiplex PCR reads, TCRdb lists one record per CDR3 protein. The data contain over 500,000 distinct CDR3 sequences, approximately 17% of them seen just once; the ten biggest clones take up approximately 15%. Sequencing was carried out using blood. The receptors originated from a young woman with Graves' ophthalmopathy.

This clonotype was counted many times. This sequence joins TRBV28 and TRBJ1-1; 9 positions match TRBD1. The trim removed 6 bases at V and 11 bases at J, leaving 13 bases unmatched. This CDR3 has 14 amino acids. Germline CDR1 MDHEN, CDR2 SYDVKM. CDR3 bases: TGTGCCAGCAGCCGTCCCGGGACAGGGTTTTCTGCTTTCTTT. This codes for CASSRPGTGFSAFF. Drawing the rest from reference TRBV28 and TRBJ1-1, the complete variable domain is DVKVTQSSRYLVKRTGEKVFLECVQDMDHENMFWYRQDPGLGLRLIYFSYDVKMKEKGDIPEGYSVSREKKERFSLILESASTNQTSMYLCASSRPGTGFSAFFGQGTRLTVV.

This CDR3 reads CASSSATANYGYTF. The CDR3 DNA is TGTGCCAGCAGTTCCGCGACAGCAAACTATGGCTACACCTTC. This chain joins TRBV27 and TRBJ1-2; weak D call: TRBD1 (5 bases). This CDR3 comprises 14 residues. The germline CDR1 and CDR2 sequences are MNHEY and SMNVEV (reference sequence). Between the trimmed V and J ends, which lost 4 bases and 2 bases, there was a span of 11 bases.

Many counts were recorded for this clonotype. This rearrangement joins TRBV7-9 to TRBJ1-1, with 7 positions matching TRBD1. CDR1 is SEHNR and CDR2 is FQNEAQ in the germline V gene (reference sequence). The CDR3 spans 14 residues. Trimming removed 3 bases from V and 4 bases from J; junction bases left unmatched: 5. The CDR3 protein is CASSLETGSTEAFF. The DNA of the CDR3 is TGTGCCAGCAGCTTGGAGACAGGGAGCACTGAAGCTTTCTTT.

The rearrangement links TRBV5-1 to TRBJ2-7; no firm D call. Germline V gene lookup returns CDR1 SGHRS and CDR2 YFSETQ. Trimming took off 1 base at V and 2 bases at J, with 7 bases between the two ends. The CDR3 extends over 13 amino acids. DNA for the CDR3: TGCGCCAGCAGCTTGCAAGAACCCTACGAGCAGTACTTC. This codes for CASSLQEPYEQYF.

This clonotype was counted a few times. The CDR3 coding sequence is TGTGCCATCAGTGTGTTAGCGGAAGAATCCTACGAGCAGTACTTC. Encoded protein: CAISVLAEESYEQYF. The genes are TRBV10-3 and TRBJ2-7, with D perhaps TRBD2 (6 bases). The V end was cut by 4 bases, the J end by 1 base, with 14 bases between. The CDR3 runs 15 residues. Germline V lookup: CDR1 ENHRY, CDR2 SYGVKD.

The gene calls are TRBV7-9 and TRBJ2-7, with TRBD2 identical over 12 bases. CDR1 and CDR2 (germline): SEHNR, FQNEAQ (reference sequence). The length of the CDR3 is 17 residues. The ends lost 5 bases at V and 2 bases at J; junction bases unmatched: 10. CDR3 amino acids: CASSPRLAGEGTYEQYF. The CDR3 DNA sequence: TGTGCCAGCAGCCCAAGACTAGCGGGAGAGGGGACCTACGAGCAGTACTTC.

The sample holds many counts of this clonotype. This chain connects TRBV5-1 to TRBJ2-3; 9 bases align to TRBD1. This CDR3 is built from 15 residues. Germline V gives CDR1 SGHRS, CDR2 YFSETQ. V shed 1 base, J shed 3 bases, and the junction held 3 bases outside the gene matches. CDR3 sequence reads: CASSLTGQGTDTQYF. Written as DNA, the CDR3 is TGCGCCAGCAGCTTGACGGGACAGGGAACAGATACGCAGTATTTT.

The CDR3 nucleotides are TGCGCCAGCAGCCACGACAGACGGCGGGAAACTGAAGCTTTCTTT. Translating gives CASSHDRRRETEAFF. The V call is TRBV4-1, the J call TRBJ1-1, with a possible D match to TRBD1 (5 bases). CDR3 length: 15 residues. Trimming stripped 3 bases from V and 5 bases from J, with 16 bases between. Germline CDR1 and CDR2: MGHRA and YSYEKL.

This clonotype has a count of ten or more. The chain has TRBV29-1 and TRBJ2-7; D gene ambiguous. CDR1 and CDR2 from the germline V gene are SQVTM and ANQGSEA. The V and J ends lost 5 bases and 2 bases respectively, with 16 bases between them. CDR3 length equals 14 residues. This CDR3 reads CSVSALGPTYEQYF. The CDR3 DNA follows: TGCAGCGTTAGTGCGTTAGGACCTACCTACGAGCAGTACTTC.

A few counts support this clonotype. This sequence joins TRBV20-1 and TRBJ1-5; 7 bases are a match to TRBD1. Trimming at V came to 1 base and at J to 3 bases, leaving 9 bases not matched to a gene. The V gene's germline CDR1 is DFQATT and CDR2 SNEGSKA (reference sequence). This CDR3 has 16 amino acids. The CDR3 reads CSARAGQVESNQPQHF. In nucleotides, the CDR3 is TGCAGTGCTAGAGCCGGACAGGTTGAGTCCAATCAGCCCCAGCATTTT.

This clonotype was picked up many times. V gene TRBV27 combines with J gene TRBJ2-5; tentatively, D is TRBD1 (6 bases). Trimming took 8 bases from V and 5 from J, leaving 12 bases between them. Germline loops: CDR1 MNHEY, CDR2 SMNVEV (reference sequence). The CDR3 extends over 12 amino acids. The CDR3 DNA follows: TGTGCCAGCGGACAGTTTAGGGAGACCCAGTACTTC. Translating gives CASGQFRETQYF.

The J gene is TRBJ2-3, the V gene TRBV2, with a possible D match to TRBD1 (7 bases). There are 13 residues in the CDR3. Trimming stripped 9 bases from V and 3 bases from J, with 13 bases between. The germline V gene has CDR1 SNHLY and CDR2 FYNNEI. The CDR3 spells CASAGQTTDTQYF. In DNA form, the CDR3 reads TGTGCCAGTGCGGGACAGACGACAGATACGCAGTATTTT.

This clonotype appeared a few times. This chain links TRBV12-3 or TRBV12-4 with TRBJ2-7; D remains ambiguous. V was trimmed by 2 bases and J by 2 bases, leaving 7 bases between them. The CDR3 is made up of 13 amino acids. CDR3 sequence: CASSLRQPYEQYF. The CDR3 DNA is TGTGCCAGCAGTTTACGGCAGCCCTACGAGCAGTACTTC.

This clonotype was picked up many times. The CDR3 here is CASSDPTKETQYF. The CDR3 DNA is TGTGCCAGCAGTGACCCTACGAAAGAGACCCAGTACTTC. V is TRBV6-1 and J is TRBJ2-5; no clear D. Germline lookup yields CDR1 MNHNS and CDR2 SASEGT. The V and J ends lost 3 bases and 3 bases respectively, with 8 bases between them. The CDR3 runs 13 residues.

Many counts were recorded for this clonotype. The chain combines TRBV29-1 with TRBJ1-5; 8 bases fit TRBD1. The CDR3 runs 14 residues. In germline, CDR1 is SQVTM, CDR2 ANQGSEA. The junction had 8 bases not matched to a gene; V was cut back by 4 bases and J by 6 bases. CDR3 loop: CSVVAGGAGQPQHF. CDR3 DNA sequence: TGCAGCGTTGTCGCAGGGGGCGCGGGTCAGCCCCAGCATTTT.

In this sample, this clonotype turned up a few times. V gene TRBV5-1 combines with J gene TRBJ1-6; TRBD1 agrees at 10 bases. The J segment lost 10 bases and the V segment lost 5 bases, leaving 6 bases of the junction unmatched. Germline CDR1 and CDR2: SGHRS and YFSETQ. The length of the CDR3 is 14 residues. CDR3 coding DNA: TGCGCCAGCAGAAGGGACAGGGGACAATCACCCCTCCACTTT. Its protein is CASRRDRGQSPLHF.

This clonotype was detected many times. The CDR3 DNA reads as TGTGCCAGCAGTGCCTCGACAGGGGCCGGTGGCTACACCTTC. This sequence encodes CASSASTGAGGYTF. This chain links TRBV12-3 or TRBV12-4 with TRBJ1-2; TRBD1 matches at 8 bases. This CDR3 is built from 14 residues. Trimming at V came to 5 bases and at J to 7 bases, leaving 9 bases not matched to a gene.

The sample holds many counts of this clonotype. The chain has TRBV4-3 and TRBJ2-1, with D maybe TRBD2 (6 bases). This CDR3 contains 16 residues. V was clipped by 0 bases and J by 4 bases, with 13 bases between them. Germline V gives CDR1 LGHNA, CDR2 YSLEER. The CDR3 loop is CASSQDRSGHYNEQFF. CDR3 DNA sequence: TGCGCCAGCAGCCAAGATCGCAGCGGGCATTACAATGAGCAGTTCTTC.

The chain recombines TRBV3-1 with TRBJ1-1; D gene uncertain. The CDR3 contains 14 residues. From germline, CDR1 is LGHDT and CDR2 YNNKEL (reference sequence). The ends were cut back, 2 bases at V and 0 bases at J, with 7 bases in the middle. The CDR3 coding sequence is TGTGCCAGCAGCCAACCGACACTGAACACTGAAGCTTTCTTT. Its protein is CASSQPTLNTEAFF.

This clonotype has only a few counts. The chain recombines TRBV27 with TRBJ2-3, with 7 bases that match TRBD2. The ends lost 7 bases at V and 3 bases at J; junction bases unmatched: 7. This CDR3 is built from 14 residues. In germline, CDR1 is MNHEY, CDR2 SMNVEV (reference sequence). CDR3 coding DNA: TGTGCCAGCACCCCTACAGCGGGGACAGATACGCAGTATTTT. This translates into CASTPTAGTDTQYF.

The chain combines TRBV28 with TRBJ2-3, with a possible D match to TRBD1 (5 bases). Trimming stripped 4 bases from V and 1 base from J, with 15 bases between. Germline V gene data show CDR1 as MDHEN and CDR2 as SYDVKM. The CDR3 sequence is 16 residues long. CDR3 bases: TGTGCCAGCAGTTCCTACAGGTCCCCGGGCACAGATACGCAGTATTTT. Its protein is CASSSYRSPGTDTQYF.

V usage is TRBV28 and J usage is TRBJ2-7, with 8 positions matching TRBD2. Germline assignment: CDR1 MDHEN and CDR2 SYDVKM. With V trimmed by 0 bases and J by 7 bases, 5 bases remained unmatched. CDR3 length: 14 residues. The chain's CDR3 is CASSLWAGGREQYF. CDR3 in DNA: TGTGCCAGCAGTTTATGGGCGGGAGGTCGGGAGCAGTACTTC.

The genes are TRBV6-1 and TRBJ2-1; 7 bases fit TRBD2. CDR1 and CDR2 from the germline V gene are MNHNS and SASEGT. This CDR3 is built from 13 residues. J was trimmed by 7 bases and V by 1 base; bases with no gene match: 1. The DNA for the CDR3 is TGTGCCAGCAGTGAAGGGACTAGTAATGAGCAGTTCTTC. Translated, it gives CASSEGTSNEQFF.

The V gene is TRBV15, the J gene TRBJ2-3; 12 bases match TRBD2. The V gene's germline CDR1 is LNHNV and CDR2 YYDKDF (reference sequence). The CDR3 extends over 19 amino acids. Trimming at V came to 5 bases and at J to 0 bases, leaving 12 bases not matched to a gene. The CDR3 DNA reads TGTGCCACCAGCGGGGACGGGACTAGCGGGCGACCTAGCACAGATACGCAGTATTTT. Translated: CATSGDGTSGRPSTDTQYF.

This clonotype appeared many times. V usage is TRBV11-2 and J usage is TRBJ1-2; D is ambiguous. V was pared by 4 bases and J by 5 bases, with 17 bases between. Per germline, CDR1 SGHAT and CDR2 FQNNGV. The CDR3 contains 15 residues. The CDR3 loop reads CASSSPRMKAYGYTF. Written as DNA, the CDR3 is TGTGCCAGCAGCTCCCCCCGGATGAAGGCTTATGGCTACACCTTC. Based on the CDR3 plus reference TRBV11-2 and TRBJ1-2, the full variable domain is EAGVAQSPRYKIIEKRQSVAFWCNPISGHATLYWYQQILGQGPKLLIQFQNNGVVDDSQLPKDRFSAERLKGVDSTLKIQPAKLEDSAVYLCASSSPRMKAYGYTFGSGTRLTVV.

There are a few counts of this clonotype. The chain combines TRBV7-6 with TRBJ2-3, with TRBD2 as a possible D gene (5 bases). The ends were cut back, 1 base at V and 7 bases at J, with 9 bases in the middle. CDR1 is SGHVS and CDR2 is FNYEAQ in the germline V gene. CDR3 length: 13 residues. CDR3 residues: CASSLDFGNTQYF. Here the CDR3 DNA reads TGTGCCAGCAGCTTAGACTTCGGGAATACGCAGTATTTT.

For this clonotype: A read error may explain this, as a much larger clone is one base away. This rearrangement joins TRBV7-2 to TRBJ2-3, with 9 bases identical to TRBD2. This CDR3 has 16 residues. Germline assignment: CDR1 SGHTA and CDR2 FQGNSA. The CDR3 protein is CASSSTLAGSTDTEYF. The DNA for the CDR3 is TGTGCCAGCAGCTCAACACTAGCGGGTAGCACAGATACGGAGTATTTT.

This clonotype showed up many times. This chain connects TRBV27 to TRBJ2-7, with D perhaps TRBD1 (6 bases). This CDR3 comprises 13 residues. The germline CDR1 and CDR2 sequences are MNHEY and SMNVEV (reference sequence). V was trimmed by 10 bases and J by 2 bases, leaving 15 bases between them. Here the CDR3 reads CATSWGPTYEQYF. The CDR3 DNA reads as TGTGCCACGTCGTGGGGGCCTACCTACGAGCAGTACTTC.

This clonotype was recorded a few times. The J gene is TRBJ2-6, the V gene TRBV6-5, with 7 bases that match TRBD1. The CDR3 covers 16 residues. Germline V CDR1 and CDR2: MNHEY, SVGAGI. J gave up 0 bases and V 2 bases, and 1 base lay outside the gene matches. The CDR3 DNA is TGTGCCAGCAGTTACGCAGGGGGCTCTGGGGCCAACGTCCTGACTTTC. It encodes CASSYAGGSGANVLTF.

This clonotype was counted between two and nine times. V and J are TRBV15 and TRBJ1-1; D gene ambiguous. The CDR3 spans 14 residues. In germline, CDR1 is LNHNV, CDR2 YYDKDF (reference sequence). The V end lost 7 bases, the J end lost 0 bases, and 12 bases lay between the germline ends. CDR3: CATTPSGLNTEAFF. CDR3 in DNA: TGTGCCACCACCCCGTCGGGATTGAACACTGAAGCTTTCTTT.